These 20 T cell receptor beta chains were sequenced from one sample in a study of OX40 agonist ivuxolimab in advanced cancers. Using immunoSEQ multiplex PCR, the repertoire was profiled, and TCRdb retains in-frame clones only, with some absent. This table holds under 35,000 clones, 80% to 85% found once. Sample: CD4+ or CD8+ T cells sorted from blood, taken in a trial of the OX40 agonist ivuxolimab. All receptors derive from an adult with an advanced solid tumor such as melanoma, head and neck, liver or kidney cancer.

This chain uses TRBV7-9 with TRBJ1-1; D ambiguous. The CDR3 covers 12 residues. Germline V gene data show CDR1 as SEHNR and CDR2 as FQNEAQ (reference sequence). Between the trimmed V and J ends, which lost 6 bases and 4 bases, there was a span of 9 bases. The CDR3 DNA sequence: TGTGCCAGCAGATGGAGAGGCACTGAAGCTTTCTTT. Translated, it gives CASRWRGTEAFF.

This CDR3 reads CASRGARSPLHF. CDR3 sequence (DNA): TGCGCCAGCAGGGGGGCGCGTTCACCCCTCCACTTT. The V call is TRBV10-1, the J call TRBJ1-6; D might be TRBD1 (6 bases). CDR1 is WNHNN, CDR2 SYGVQD, per germline (reference sequence). V lost 6 bases and J 9 bases, leaving 9 bases between the germline ends. The CDR3 covers 12 residues.

This chain connects TRBV4-3 to TRBJ2-7; 10 nucleotides align to TRBD1. Germline V gene lookup returns CDR1 LGHNA and CDR2 YSLEER. With V trimmed by 4 bases and J by 4 bases, 7 bases remained unmatched. CDR3 length equals 15 residues. CDR3 region: CASSPAGTGEYEQYF. The CDR3 DNA follows: TGCGCCAGCAGCCCCGCGGGGACAGGGGAGTACGAGCAGTACTTC.

The chain links TRBV7-2 to TRBJ2-7; D gene uncertain. The CDR3 extends over 15 amino acids. The V gene lost 6 bases and the J gene lost 5 bases, with 20 bases spanning the gap. CDR1 SGHTA and CDR2 FQGNSA come from the germline V gene. The CDR3 loop reads CASREGRTLGNEQYF. The CDR3 DNA reads TGTGCCAGCAGAGAAGGACGCACCTTAGGGAACGAGCAGTACTTC.

The rearrangement uses TRBV28 and TRBJ1-2, with D tentatively TRBD1 (6 bases). V lost 4 bases and J 3 bases, leaving 30 bases between the germline ends. CDR1 and CDR2 from the germline V gene are MDHEN and SYDVKM. This CDR3 is 20 amino acids long. The CDR3: CASSSETGTPPRGFYYGYTF. The CDR3 coding sequence is TGTGCCAGCAGTTCCGAAACCGGGACACCACCCCGGGGGTTTTACTATGGCTACACCTTC.

This clone occurred once. The rearrangement joins TRBV7-8 to TRBJ1-1; the D gene is possibly TRBD1 (6 bases). This CDR3 has 15 amino acids. The V gene lost 5 bases and the J gene lost 2 bases, with 15 bases spanning the gap. Germline V gene sequence: CDR1 SGHVS, CDR2 FQNEAQ. CDR3 DNA sequence: TGTGCCAGCAGCCTAGGTTGGGGGCGCAACACTGAAGCTTTCTTT. Translated, it gives CASSLGWGRNTEAFF.

This clone was detected a few times. The V gene is TRBV28, the J gene TRBJ2-1, with 7 bases fitting TRBD2. Germline V CDR1 and CDR2: MDHEN, SYDVKM. V lost 3 bases and J lost 2; bases outside the gene matches: 7. This CDR3 comprises 16 residues. DNA for the CDR3: TGTGCCAGCAGTTTGTTCCCCAGCGGGGCCTACAATGAGCAGTTCTTC. This translates into CASSLFPSGAYNEQFF.

The rearrangement links TRBV7-6 to TRBJ2-2; D gene unclear. This CDR3 is built from 15 residues. V gave up 8 bases and J gave up 3 bases, with 16 bases separating them. CDR1 is SGHVS and CDR2 is FNYEAQ in the germline V gene. The CDR3 sequence: CASRSESVHTGELFF. For the CDR3, the DNA is TGTGCCAGCCGCTCGGAAAGCGTGCACACCGGGGAGCTGTTTTTT. The full variable domain, in which reference TRBV7-6 and TRBJ2-2 provide the parts outside the CDR3, is GAGVSQSPRYKVTKRGQDVALRCDPISGHVSLYWYRQALGQGPEFLTYFNYEAQQDKSGLPNDRFSAERPEGSISTLTIQRTEQRDSAMYRCASRSESVHTGELFFGEGSRLTVL.

This clone was counted only a few times. The chain has TRBV29-1 and TRBJ1-2; D gene uncertain. The CDR3 is 13 residues long. Germline V CDR1 and CDR2: SQVTM, ANQGSEA. V lost 0 bases and J 6 bases, leaving 11 bases between the germline ends. The CDR3 loop is CSVEDEHANGYTF. CDR3 nucleotides: TGCAGCGTTGAAGATGAGCATGCCAATGGCTACACCTTC.

Remarks on this clone: This CDR3 fails to terminate in the conserved phenylalanine or tryptophan, so it likely reflects a read error. The chain recombines TRBV7-2 with TRBJ1-6; D ambiguous. Trimming removed 4 bases at V and 10 bases at J, with 14 bases between. This CDR3 region has 14 residues. Germline V gene sequence: CDR1 SGHTA, CDR2 FQGNSA. CDR3 in DNA: TGTGCCAGCAGCTACGCCGGGAGGAACTCACCCCTCCACCTT. Translated, it gives CASSYAGRNSPLHL.

The chain uses TRBV19 and TRBJ2-7; D might be TRBD2 (5 bases). Trimming took 1 base from V and 6 from J, leaving 10 bases between them. From germline, CDR1 is LNHDA and CDR2 SQIVND (reference sequence). The CDR3 sequence is 13 residues long. The chain's CDR3 is CASSIGSAAEQYF. CDR3 in DNA: TGTGCCAGTAGTATAGGATCAGCGGCCGAGCAGTACTTC.

V and J are TRBV6-5 and TRBJ1-1; D gene ambiguous. CDR3 length equals 12 residues. Germline lookup yields CDR1 MNHEY and CDR2 SVGAGI. V lost 0 bases and J lost 7, with 6 bases in between. CDR3 protein: CASSYSRSEAFF. For the CDR3, the DNA is TGTGCCAGCAGTTACTCACGGAGTGAAGCTTTCTTT.

CDR3 region: CASSQENNRDIQYF. The CDR3 DNA reads as TGCGCCAGCAGCCAAGAAAACAACAGGGACATTCAGTACTTC. V gene TRBV4-1 combines with J gene TRBJ2-4, with D possibly TRBD1 on 6 matching bases. The ends were cut back, 0 bases at V and 8 bases at J, with 11 bases in the middle. The CDR3 length is 14 residues. Germline CDR1 is MGHRA and CDR2 is YSYEKL.

The gene calls are TRBV9 and TRBJ2-3; TRBD2 is a possible D gene (5 bases). Looked up from germline, CDR1 is SGDLS and CDR2 is YYNGEE. V was clipped by 2 bases and J by 1 base, with 11 bases between them. This CDR3 region has 15 residues. The CDR3, as DNA: TGTGCCAGCAGCGTGGGAGCGGCGGGCACAGATACGCAGTATTTT. The encoded protein is CASSVGAAGTDTQYF. The entire variable domain, with the rest obtained from reference TRBV9 and TRBJ2-3, is as follows: DSGVTQTPKHLITATGQRVTLRCSPRSGDLSVYWYQQSLDQGLQFLIQYYNGEERAKGNILERFSAQQFPDLHSELNLSSLELGDSALYFCASSVGAAGTDTQYFGPGTRLTVL.

The rearrangement joins TRBV27 to TRBJ2-7; TRBD2 agrees at 14 bases. CDR1 is MNHEY, CDR2 SMNVEV, per germline (reference sequence). Trimming removed 3 bases from V and 5 bases from J; junction bases left unmatched: 3. The CDR3 has 15 amino acids. For the CDR3, the DNA is TGTGCCAGCAGTTTGGGGACTAGCGGGAGCAACGAGCAGTACTTC. This sequence encodes CASSLGTSGSNEQYF.

The J gene is TRBJ2-7, the V gene TRBV2; TRBD1 matches at 7 bases. Per germline, CDR1 SNHLY and CDR2 FYNNEI. V trimming: 11 bases; J trimming: 3 bases; junction bases outside the gene matches: 7. The CDR3 contains 12 residues. The CDR3 spells CAGTGEGYEQYF. The CDR3 DNA reads TGTGCCGGAACAGGGGAAGGCTACGAGCAGTACTTC.

The rearrangement uses TRBV7-9 and TRBJ1-5; 7 positions match TRBD1. CDR3 length: 15 residues. V lost 5 bases and J lost 5; bases outside the gene matches: 9. Per the germline V gene, CDR1 is SEHNR and CDR2 is FQNEAQ (reference sequence). This CDR3 reads CASSGTGTEYQPQHF. CDR3 coding DNA: TGTGCCAGCAGCGGGACCGGGACAGAATATCAGCCCCAGCATTTT. Based on the CDR3 plus reference TRBV7-9 and TRBJ1-5, the full variable domain is DTGVSQNPRHKITKRGQNVTFRCDPISEHNRLYWYRQTLGQGPEFLTYFQNEAQLEKSRLLSDRFSAERPKGSFSTLEIQRTEQGDSAMYLCASSGTGTEYQPQHFGDGTRLSIL.

The chain is built from TRBV5-6 and TRBJ2-1; the match to TRBD1 covers 7 bases. The germline CDR1 and CDR2 sequences are SGHDT and YYEEEE. This CDR3 is 14 amino acids long. Trimming removed 2 bases from V and 6 bases from J; junction bases left unmatched: 5. The CDR3 sequence: CASSLDRVVNEQFF. The DNA for the CDR3 is TGTGCCAGCAGCTTAGACAGGGTAGTCAATGAGCAGTTCTTC. The full variable domain, with the rest looked up from reference TRBV5-6 and TRBJ2-1, is DAGVTQSPTHLIKTRGQQVTLRCSPKSGHDTVSWYQQALGQGPQFIFQYYEEEERQRGNFPDRFSGHQFPNYSSELNVNALLLGDSALYLCASSLDRVVNEQFFGPGTRLTVL.

V gene TRBV27 combines with J gene TRBJ2-1, with no clear D. There are 13 residues in the CDR3. Germline V CDR1 and CDR2: MNHEY, SMNVEV (reference sequence). Trimming removed 4 bases at V and 7 bases at J, with 11 bases between. The CDR3 here is CASSYRGRNEQFF. In nucleotides, the CDR3 is TGTGCCAGCAGTTACAGAGGAAGGAATGAGCAGTTCTTC.

The genes are TRBV9 and TRBJ2-3; 10 bases line up with TRBD2. From germline, CDR1 is SGDLS and CDR2 YYNGEE. V shed 1 base and J 6 bases; nucleotides not matched to a gene: 8. The CDR3 has 16 amino acids. CDR3 bases: TGTGCCAGCAGCGTAAGAGCGGGAGGGCCGAGGGATACGCAGTATTTT. Protein: CASSVRAGGPRDTQYF.